Listed below are T cell receptor beta chains from one sample, sequenced in a study of blood T cells in healthy people across ages. MiXCR, run by TCRdb on the 5' RACE reads, gives a single entry per CDR3 protein. Found here are approximately 820,000 distinct CDR3 sequences, about 42% of them singletons; the top ten hold about 21%. Sequencing was done on a sample of blood. Source of these receptors: a man in his 60s in good health. CDR3s include the opening cysteine and the closing phenylalanine or tryptophan. D genes are given only for firm matches. Expanded clones are given a class, and other clones once, few, many or no size at all.

V gene: TRBV6-5; CDR3 length: 15; D gene: -; clone size: -; J gene: TRBJ2-3; CDR3 protein: CASSYSSTSTDTQYF; CDR3 DNA: TGTGCCAGCAGTTACTCGTCTACTAGCACAGATACGCAGTATTTT
V gene: TRBV18; CDR3 length: 14; D gene: -; clone size: -; J gene: TRBJ2-5; CDR3 protein: CASSPGLNQETQYF; CDR3 DNA: TGTGCCAGCTCTCCCGGACTAAACCAAGAGACCCAGTACTTC
V gene: TRBV29-1; CDR3 length: 13; D gene: -; clone size: few; J gene: TRBJ2-3; CDR3 protein: CSVQTNGMDTQYF; CDR3 DNA: TGCAGCGTCCAAACCAATGGGATGGATACGCAGTATTTT
V gene: TRBV5-1; CDR3 length: 14; D gene: -; clone size: -; J gene: TRBJ1-2; CDR3 protein: CASSFSTSSYGYTF; CDR3 DNA: TGCGCCAGCAGCTTCTCGACATCTTCCTATGGCTACACCTTC
V gene: TRBV7-6; CDR3 length: 16; D gene: TRBD2; clone size: -; J gene: TRBJ2-1; CDR3 protein: CASSLMPGGLGNEQFF; CDR3 DNA: TGTGCCAGCAGCTTAATGCCGGGGGGGCTCGGCAATGAGCAGTTCTTC
V gene: TRBV7-9; CDR3 length: 14; D gene: -; clone size: -; J gene: TRBJ2-7; CDR3 protein: CASSSNRVNYEQYF; CDR3 DNA: TGTGCCAGCAGCTCAAACCGGGTCAACTACGAGCAGTACTTC
V gene: TRBV20-1; CDR3 length: 16; D gene: -; clone size: -; J gene: TRBJ2-1; CDR3 protein: CSARDPGLDFYNEQFF; CDR3 DNA: TGCAGTGCTAGAGATCCCGGACTGGATTTCTACAATGAGCAGTTCTTC
V gene: TRBV27; CDR3 length: 14; D gene: TRBD1; clone size: -; J gene: TRBJ2-7; CDR3 protein: CASSLGRGPSEQYF; CDR3 DNA: TGTGCCAGTAGTTTGGGAAGGGGGCCTAGCGAGCAGTACTTC
V gene: TRBV7-9; CDR3 length: 12; D gene: -; clone size: few; J gene: TRBJ2-7; CDR3 protein: CASSHRPSEQYF; CDR3 DNA: TGTGCCAGCAGCCATCGGCCGAGCGAGCAGTACTTC
V gene: TRBV4-3; CDR3 length: 13; D gene: -; clone size: few; J gene: TRBJ1-1; CDR3 protein: CASSQAVPGEAFF; CDR3 DNA: TGCGCCAGCAGCCAAGCGGTCCCGGGAGAAGCTTTCTTT
V gene: TRBV6-6; CDR3 length: 13; D gene: -; clone size: -; J gene: TRBJ2-7; CDR3 protein: CASRIRGASEQYF; CDR3 DNA: TGTGCCAGCAGAATTCGGGGGGCGAGTGAGCAGTACTTC
V gene: TRBV29-1; CDR3 length: 14; D gene: -; clone size: many; J gene: TRBJ2-7; CDR3 protein: CSVETGLKNYEQYF; CDR3 DNA: TGCAGCGTTGAAACTGGTCTTAAAAACTACGAGCAGTACTTC
V gene: TRBV27; CDR3 length: 14; D gene: -; clone size: -; J gene: TRBJ2-7; CDR3 protein: CASRRTESSYEQYF; CDR3 DNA: TGTGCCAGCAGGAGGACGGAGAGCTCCTACGAGCAGTACTTC
V gene: TRBV11-3; CDR3 length: 17; D gene: TRBD1; clone size: -; J gene: TRBJ2-2; CDR3 protein: CASSLDLPGGAPGELFF; CDR3 DNA: TGTGCCAGCAGCTTAGATCTTCCAGGGGGCGCGCCCGGGGAGCTGTTTTTT
V gene: TRBV20-1; CDR3 length: 13; D gene: -; clone size: -; J gene: TRBJ1-1; CDR3 protein: CSAEGPSGTEAFF; CDR3 DNA: TGCAGTGCGGAGGGACCATCCGGCACTGAAGCTTTCTTT
V gene: TRBV27; CDR3 length: 16; D gene: -; clone size: -; J gene: TRBJ2-7; CDR3 protein: CASSPRRGLRPYEQYF; CDR3 DNA: TGTGCCAGCAGTCCAAGGAGGGGCCTCCGTCCCTACGAGCAGTACTTC
V gene: TRBV6-2/TRBV6-3; CDR3 length: 16; D gene: TRBD1; clone size: few; J gene: TRBJ2-7; CDR3 protein: CASSWALTGSNYEQYF; CDR3 DNA: TGTGCCAGCAGTTGGGCCTTGACAGGGTCTAACTACGAGCAGTACTTC
V gene: TRBV9; CDR3 length: 14; D gene: -; clone size: few; J gene: TRBJ2-5; CDR3 protein: CASSVGPLQETQYF; CDR3 DNA: TGTGCCAGCAGCGTAGGACCATTACAAGAGACCCAGTACTTC
V gene: TRBV2; CDR3 length: 14; D gene: TRBD1; clone size: few; J gene: TRBJ1-6; CDR3 protein: CASSRTGYNSPLHF; CDR3 DNA: TGTGCCAGCAGTCGGACAGGTTATAATTCACCCCTCCACTTT
V gene: TRBV20-1; CDR3 length: 13; D gene: -; clone size: many; J gene: TRBJ2-7; CDR3 protein: CSARKASGSEQYF; CDR3 DNA: TGCAGTGCTAGAAAGGCCTCGGGGTCCGAGCAGTACTTC
V gene: TRBV7-9; CDR3 length: 12; D gene: -; clone size: -; J gene: TRBJ2-7; CDR3 protein: CASSLVRGEQYF; CDR3 DNA: TGTGCCAGCAGCTTAGTACGGGGCGAGCAGTACTTC
V gene: TRBV3-1; CDR3 length: 17; D gene: -; clone size: -; J gene: TRBJ2-1; CDR3 protein: CASSHPLAEGSYNEQFF; CDR3 DNA: TGTGCCAGCAGCCACCCCTTAGCGGAGGGATCCTACAATGAGCAGTTCTTC
V gene: TRBV28; CDR3 length: 15; D gene: -; clone size: -; J gene: TRBJ1-5; CDR3 protein: CASSFLGRTGQPQHF; CDR3 DNA: TGTGCCAGCAGTTTCCTGGGGCGGACCGGTCAGCCCCAGCATTTT
V gene: TRBV3-1; CDR3 length: 17; D gene: -; clone size: -; J gene: TRBJ2-7; CDR3 protein: CASSQEALTGRSYEQYF; CDR3 DNA: TGTGCCAGCAGCCAAGAAGCACTTACTGGACGCTCCTACGAGCAGTACTTC
V gene: TRBV25-1; CDR3 length: 16; D gene: TRBD1; clone size: -; J gene: TRBJ2-1; CDR3 protein: CASSGFEGTDYNEQFF; CDR3 DNA: TGTGCCAGCAGTGGGTTTGAGGGGACAGACTACAATGAGCAGTTCTTC
V gene: TRBV15; CDR3 length: 14; D gene: -; clone size: -; J gene: TRBJ2-7; CDR3 protein: CATSRKGFSHEQYF; CDR3 DNA: TGTGCCACCAGCAGAAAGGGTTTTTCCCACGAGCAGTACTTC